This entry lists 24 T cell receptor beta chains sequenced from one sample in a study of cytomegalovirus exposure and HLA in healthy donors (dated by TCRdb to the late 2010s). The library was built by means of the immunoSEQ multiplex PCR assay. For the multiplex PCR, a mixture combining 60 forward primers for TCR Vbeta segments and 13 reverse primers for TCR Jbeta segments was used. Not all clones reach the TCRdb copy of this immuneACCESS table, which keeps in-frame sequences only. Checked studies attribute under half of the gap to unresolved V genes and leave the rest unexplained. This sample lists 90,000 to 110,000 clones; about 69% were detected once. Together, the top ten hold approximately 1.3% of the sample. Sequencing was done on a sample of PBMCs. These receptors came from a man aged 40-49 years in good health and CMV-seronegative.

The chain recombines TRBV21-1 with TRBJ2-3; the table assigns TRBD2, which was not confirmed against the DNA. TRBV21-1 is reported as a pseudogene. The CDR3 spans 17 residues. CDR3 residues: CASSKNGGVTSTDTQYF. The DNA for the CDR3 is TGTGCCAGCAGCAAAAACGGGGGGGTGACTAGCACAGATACGCAGTATTTT.

This clone appeared once. CDR3 sequence (DNA): TGCGCCAGCAGCCAAGGGCTCCCCACAGGGACCTCAACCTACGAGCAGTACTTC. Amino acids: CASSQGLPTGTSTYEQYF. The J gene is TRBJ2-7, the V gene TRBV4-3, with TRBD1 as a possible D gene (6 bases). V lost 1 base and J lost 2, with 21 bases in between. This CDR3 region has 18 residues. Germline V CDR1 and CDR2: LGHNA, YSLEER.

The chain has TRBV28 and TRBJ1-5; 7 nucleotides agree with TRBD1. The CDR3 extends over 15 amino acids. Losses at the gene ends were 4 bases for V and 9 bases for J; bases not matched to a gene: 12. Germline V lookup: CDR1 MDHEN, CDR2 SYDVKM. In DNA, the CDR3 is TGTGCCAGCAGTTCCTCTGACAGGGTGGGGGGGCCCCAGCATTTT. It translates to CASSSSDRVGGPQHF.

The V gene is TRBV29-1, the J gene TRBJ1-2; D not certain. This CDR3 region has 10 residues. Trimming took off 2 bases at V and 7 bases at J, with 5 bases between the two ends. Looked up from germline, CDR1 is SQVTM and CDR2 is ANQGSEA. The CDR3 sequence is CSVESLGYTF. In nucleotides, the CDR3 is TGCAGCGTTGAATCCCTTGGCTACACCTTC.

This clone has only one observation. V is TRBV27 and J is TRBJ2-1; TRBD1 might be the D (6 bases). Germline assignment: CDR1 MNHEY and CDR2 SMNVEV (reference sequence). Trimming shortened V by 5 bases and J by 0 bases, and 17 bases separated the two germline ends. This CDR3 contains 17 residues. CDR3 protein: CASSLTNRERSYNEQFF. In DNA, the CDR3 is TGTGCCAGCAGTCTAACCAACAGGGAACGCTCCTACAATGAGCAGTTCTTC.

The rearrangement links TRBV27 to TRBJ2-7; the D gene is possibly TRBD2 (10 bases). Germline V gives CDR1 MNHEY, CDR2 SMNVEV (reference sequence). The V end was cut by 5 bases, the J end by 5 bases, with 28 bases between. This CDR3 is 18 amino acids long. The CDR3 protein is CASSQDRGGSGRVDEQYF. The CDR3 DNA reads TGTGCCAGCAGTCAGGACAGGGGCGGGAGCGGGAGGGTAGACGAGCAGTACTTC.

This clone appeared a single time. The V gene is TRBV28, the J gene TRBJ2-1, with D possibly TRBD2 on 6 matching bases. V lost 6 bases, J lost 0 bases, and 15 bases lay in between. Germline V gene lookup returns CDR1 MDHEN and CDR2 SYDVKM. The CDR3 has 16 residues. CDR3 bases: TGTGCCAGCAGCCCCCCCGCGGGGCTCTCCTACAATGAGCAGTTCTTC. This codes for CASSPPAGLSYNEQFF. The full variable domain, rest sourced from reference TRBV28 and TRBJ2-1, is DVKVTQSSRYLVKRTGEKVFLECVQDMDHENMFWYRQDPGLGLRLIYFSYDVKMKEKGDIPEGYSVSREKKERFSLILESASTNQTSMYLCASSPPAGLSYNEQFFGPGTRLTVL.

The rearrangement joins TRBV6-5 to TRBJ2-1; D may be TRBD2 (7 bases). Germline CDR1 is MNHEY and CDR2 is SVGAGI. V lost 0 bases and J 6 bases, leaving 15 bases between the germline ends. This CDR3 contains 16 residues. The CDR3 protein is CASSYSMGGGSNEQFF. The CDR3 DNA reads TGTGCCAGCAGTTACTCGATGGGGGGGGGCTCCAATGAGCAGTTCTTC.

The V and J genes are TRBV4-1 and TRBJ1-2, with D unclear. The CDR3 covers 15 residues. In germline, CDR1 is MGHRA, CDR2 YSYEKL. V shed 1 base and J shed 4 bases, with 13 bases lying between them. CDR3 in DNA: TGCGCCAGCAGCCAAGTTTTAGACACCGTCTATGGCTACACCTTC. This codes for CASSQVLDTVYGYTF.

A few counts support this clone. The gene calls are TRBV18 and TRBJ1-1, with 8 bases that match TRBD1. The CDR3 sequence is 16 residues long. In germline, CDR1 is KGHSH, CDR2 LQKENI. J lost 1 base, V lost 3 bases, and 7 bases had no gene match. DNA of the CDR3: TGTGCCAGCTCACCCCAGGACAGGGCCGGGAACACTGAAGCTTTCTTT. It specifies CASSPQDRAGNTEAFF.

This CDR3 is CASSLEGAYEQYF. CDR3 in DNA: TGCGCCAGCAGCTTGGAGGGGGCCTACGAGCAGTACTTC. This chain joins TRBV5-1 and TRBJ2-7; TRBD1 is a possible D gene (6 bases). V lost 0 bases to trimming and J lost 2 bases, with 6 bases between them. Germline V gene lookup returns CDR1 SGHRS and CDR2 YFSETQ. This CDR3 spans 13 amino acids.

The rearrangement joins TRBV5-6 to TRBJ1-4; tentatively, D is TRBD1 (6 bases). V was cut by 4 bases and J by 3 bases, with 10 bases left in between. The CDR3 loop spans 14 amino acids. Germline V lookup: CDR1 SGHDT, CDR2 YYEEEE. CDR3 DNA sequence: TGTGCCAGCAGCGTGGGACAAGCTAATGAAAAACTGTTTTTT. Amino acids: CASSVGQANEKLFF.

The V gene is TRBV4-1, the J gene TRBJ1-2; a possible D gene is TRBD1 (6 bases). CDR1 and CDR2 from the germline V gene are MGHRA and YSYEKL. The CDR3 covers 15 residues. V was pared by 1 base and J by 2 bases, with 11 bases between. The DNA of the CDR3 is TGCGCCAGCAGCCAAGTTATTACAGGGAACTATGGCTACACCTTC. Translating it yields CASSQVITGNYGYTF.

The V call is TRBV30, the J call TRBJ2-7; no definite D call. V lost 5 bases and J lost 1, with 9 bases in between. Germline lookup yields CDR1 GTSNPN and CDR2 SVGIG (reference sequence). The CDR3 covers 12 residues. Written as DNA, the CDR3 is TGTGCCTGGCGTACGGTTTCCTACGAGCAGTACTTC. It translates to CAWRTVSYEQYF.

The V and J genes are TRBV7-8 and TRBJ1-3; maybe TRBD1 (6 bases). The germline CDR1 and CDR2 sequences are SGHVS and FQNEAQ. This CDR3 region has 16 residues. Trimming cost V 5 bases and J 5 bases, with 19 bases left between them. This CDR3 is CASSRPDRKQRNTIYF. As DNA, the CDR3 is TGTGCCAGCAGCCGCCCTGACAGGAAACAGAGAAACACCATATATTTT. Supplemented by reference TRBV7-8 and TRBJ1-3, the full variable domain reads GAGVSQSPRYKVAKRGQDVALRCDPISGHVSLFWYQQALGQGPEFLTYFQNEAQLDKSGLPSDRFFAERPEGSVSTLKIQRTQQEDSAVYLCASSRPDRKQRNTIYFGEGSWLTVV.

This clone was seen a few times. The gene calls are TRBV6-1 and TRBJ2-7; 8 nucleotides agree with TRBD2. With 3 bases clipped from V and 2 bases from J, the junction kept 6 bases outside the gene matches. Per germline, CDR1 MNHNS and CDR2 SASEGT. The CDR3 covers 15 residues. In nucleotides, the CDR3 is TGTGCCAGCAGTGAGGGAGCGGGGGACCCCTACGAGCAGTACTTC. Translation: CASSEGAGDPYEQYF.

This chain links TRBV7-6 with TRBJ2-1; 8 bases line up with TRBD1. The CDR3 runs 15 residues. Germline V gives CDR1 SGHVS, CDR2 FNYEAQ. V trimming: 2 bases; J trimming: 8 bases; junction bases outside the gene matches: 8. The CDR3 region has the DNA TGTGCCAGCAGCTTACAGGGAGGACAGGGATATGAGCAGTTCTTC. Protein product: CASSLQGGQGYEQFF.

The rearrangement links TRBV4-1 to TRBJ2-7; 9 nucleotides agree with TRBD1. The CDR3 consists of 17 residues. Trimming took 1 base from V and 2 from J; bases not matched to a gene: 9. Germline V gene sequence: CDR1 MGHRA, CDR2 YSYEKL. Here the CDR3 reads CASSQGGGRDRAYEQYF. CDR3 nucleotides: TGCGCCAGCAGCCAAGGAGGGGGGCGGGACAGGGCCTACGAGCAGTACTTC.

This rearrangement joins TRBV21-1 to TRBJ1-5; TRBD1, as called in the table, went unchecked against the DNA. TRBV21-1 is deemed a pseudogene. The CDR3 sequence is 19 residues long. CDR3 sequence (DNA): TGTGCCAGCAGCAAAGATCCACAGGGGGGATTTAGGAGCAATCAGCCCCAGCATTTT. Translating gives CASSKDPQGGFRSNQPQHF.

The chain uses TRBV15 and TRBJ2-4, with D perhaps TRBD2 (6 bases). The V and J ends lost 0 bases and 5 bases respectively, with 20 bases between them. Germline V lookup: CDR1 LNHNV, CDR2 YYDKDF (reference sequence). The CDR3 has 18 amino acids. The chain's CDR3 is CATSRETLAGRDENIQYF. CDR3 nucleotide sequence: TGTGCCACCAGCAGAGAGACACTAGCCGGGAGAGATGAAAACATTCAGTACTTC.

This clone was seen only a few times. The chain is built from TRBV6-1 and TRBJ1-3; D remains unclear. Deletions cut 3 bases from V and 0 bases from J, with 9 bases between. CDR3 length equals 15 residues. CDR1 MNHNS and CDR2 SASEGT come from the germline V gene. This CDR3 is CASSDHTSSGNTIYF. The CDR3 nucleotides read TGTGCCAGCAGTGATCACACTAGCTCTGGAAACACCATATATTTT.

This chain joins TRBV10-3 and TRBJ2-7; a weak D match, TRBD1 (6 bases). The V gene's germline CDR1 is ENHRY and CDR2 SYGVKD. This CDR3 has 15 amino acids. V lost 5 bases to trimming and J lost 0 bases, with 14 bases between them. DNA for the CDR3: TGTGCCATCAGTAGGACAGATTTAAGCTCCTACGAGCAGTACTTC. Its protein product is CAISRTDLSSYEQYF.

The chain's CDR3 is CASSLVFSGTHEQYF. Written as DNA, the CDR3 is TGTGCCAGCAGCTTGGTGTTTAGCGGGACCCACGAGCAGTACTTC. The chain links TRBV5-6 to TRBJ2-7, with 8 positions matching TRBD2. The CDR3 covers 15 residues. Germline values: CDR1 SGHDT, CDR2 YYEEEE. V dropped 0 bases and J dropped 5; count of bases not matched to a gene: 7. Looking up the rest from reference TRBV5-6 and TRBJ2-7 gives the full variable domain: DAGVTQSPTHLIKTRGQQVTLRCSPKSGHDTVSWYQQALGQGPQFIFQYYEEEERQRGNFPDRFSGHQFPNYSSELNVNALLLGDSALYLCASSLVFSGTHEQYFGPGTRLTVT.

Notes on this clone: At one boundary the junction diverges from the germline segment, which might be a read error. The J gene is TRBJ2-5, the V gene TRBV7-9; the match to TRBD2 covers 7 bases. This CDR3 has 15 amino acids. Germline assignment: CDR1 SEHNR and CDR2 FQNEAQ (reference sequence). This CDR3 is CSSSLGASGKETQYF. The CDR3 region has the DNA TGTTCCAGCAGCTTAGGGGCCAGCGGGAAAGAGACCCAGTACTTC.